The present T cell receptor (beta chain) was sequenced within a study of metastatic and nonmetastatic thyroid tumors. Study background: Comparison of repertoires was carried out across blood and tumor or nodule tissue from malignant and benign thyroid patients.

There are a few counts of this clone. Its antigen is still unknown. V was clipped by 0 bases and J by 5 bases, with 12 bases between them. This CDR3 contains 15 residues. Germline loops: CDR1 MNHEY, CDR2 SVGAGI. Prior to thyroid surgery, none of the patients had received any treatment. Broader study findings: Within blood and tumor, benign nodules reportedly had significantly lower TCR beta diversity than malignant thyroid tumors did.

From the PCR reads, TCRdb re-called clones with MiXCR. The table records about 24,000 clones, roughly 19% of them present only once. This TCR was sampled from a male donor with papillary thyroid cancer or a benign thyroid nodule (not recorded which). Some clones in this sample may be carry-over from other donors' samples. The V and J genes are TRBV6-5 and TRBJ2-3; D remains ambiguous. Input material: blood. The DNA for the CDR3 is TGTGCCAGCAGTTACTCGAATACCTTGGGAGATACGCAGTATTTT. Amino acid sequence: CASSYSNTLGDTQYF.